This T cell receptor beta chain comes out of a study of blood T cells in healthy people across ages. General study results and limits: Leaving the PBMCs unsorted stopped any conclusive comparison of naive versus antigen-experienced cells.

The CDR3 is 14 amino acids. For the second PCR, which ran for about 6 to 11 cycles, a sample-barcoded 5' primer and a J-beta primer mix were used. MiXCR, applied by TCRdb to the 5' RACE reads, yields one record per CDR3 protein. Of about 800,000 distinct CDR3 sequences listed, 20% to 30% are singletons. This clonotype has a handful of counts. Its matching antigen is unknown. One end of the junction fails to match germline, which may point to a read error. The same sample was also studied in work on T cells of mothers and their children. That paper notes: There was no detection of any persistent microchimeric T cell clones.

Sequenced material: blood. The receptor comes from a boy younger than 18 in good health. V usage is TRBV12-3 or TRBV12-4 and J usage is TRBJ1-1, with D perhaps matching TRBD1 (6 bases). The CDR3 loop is CAGSPGEMNTEAFF. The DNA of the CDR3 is TGTGCCGGCAGTCCAGGGGAGATGAACACTGAAGCTTTCTTT.